This T cell receptor beta chain was identified during a study of blood T cells in healthy people across ages. CDR3 length: 17 residues. The V gene lost 4 bases and the J gene lost 1 base, with 19 bases spanning the gap. Germline V gene sequence: CDR1 MNHGY, CDR2 SAAAGT. PCR was performed a second time for about 6 to 11 cycles using a sample-barcoded 5' primer and a J-beta primer mix. Using its own MiXCR run on the 5' RACE reads, TCRdb lists one record per CDR3 protein. This sample has roughly 1.5 million distinct CDR3 sequences, with roughly two fifths found just once. The TCR was taken from a woman aged 18 to 35 in good health. This chain links TRBV6-8 with TRBJ1-1, with D perhaps matching TRBD1 (6 bases). The sequencing input was blood. The CDR3 sequence is CASSSTYGGGKNTEAFF. CDR3 DNA: TGTGCCAGCAGTTCTACTTACGGGGGCGGCAAGAACACTGAAGCTTTCTTT.